These T cell receptor beta chains were read from a single sample in a study of shared clonotypes between healthy human individuals. Using immunoSEQ multiplex PCR, the repertoire was profiled, and TCRdb retains in-frame clones only, with some absent. Here the sample spans over a million clones, roughly 80% being singletons. Sequencing was done on a sample of memory CD4+ T cells sorted from blood. The origin of the receptors is a man aged 18-30 years in good health. Each CDR3 is given with its conserved first and last residue.

CDR3	V	J
CASSKSPTGVTYNEQFF	TRBV21-1	TRBJ2-1
CASSLRPGSTQYF	TRBV7-3	TRBJ2-3
CASSEGTAYEQYF	TRBV18	TRBJ2-7
CAWNRLSGNTIYF	TRBV30	TRBJ1-3
CAVRSAYEQYF	TRBV30	TRBJ2-7
CASSPQDRGDGYTF	TRBV5-1	TRBJ1-2
CASTVNTEAFF	TRBV28	TRBJ1-1
CASITTGRNTEAFF	TRBV7-9	TRBJ1-1
CASSSQGSGYTF	TRBV7-8	TRBJ1-2
CASSRGTGSTGELFF	TRBV7-2	TRBJ2-2
CASSLGKHPSTDTQYF	TRBV7-2	TRBJ2-3
CASSPGLAVKETQYF	TRBV6-5	TRBJ2-5
CASSSNDRSSYNEQFF	TRBV11-1	TRBJ2-1
CASSLTAFSF	TRBV7-2	TRBJ1-1
CASRTFGRGASQYF	TRBV6-1	TRBJ2-5
CATSRDNGLGELFF	TRBV15	TRBJ2-2
CAWSVIGLAIHYEQYF	TRBV30	TRBJ2-7
CASSGWGQGFSNQPQHF	TRBV6-1	TRBJ1-5
CASTPFIGTTIYF	TRBV25-1	TRBJ1-3
CASTIFSDQETQYF	TRBV25-1	TRBJ2-5
CSATGNTEAFF	TRBV20-1	TRBJ1-1
CASSLKNTGELFF	TRBV7-8	TRBJ2-2
CASSMDLTRNQPQHF	TRBV19	TRBJ1-5
CAASTSGETQYF	TRBV6-6	TRBJ2-5
CAISDGTSRIQETQYF	TRBV10-3	TRBJ2-5
CASSLSGVPEQYF	TRBV5-6	TRBJ2-7
CAWAGTFLRTGELFF	TRBV30	TRBJ2-2
CASSLDGWTGAYEQYF	TRBV5-1	TRBJ2-7
CASRWRDGTGELFF	TRBV7-2	TRBJ2-2
CASSPAGADTQYF	TRBV6-5	TRBJ2-3
CASSAGDPPLLNQPQHF	TRBV9	TRBJ1-5
CASSLLSTYEQYF	TRBV5-6	TRBJ2-7